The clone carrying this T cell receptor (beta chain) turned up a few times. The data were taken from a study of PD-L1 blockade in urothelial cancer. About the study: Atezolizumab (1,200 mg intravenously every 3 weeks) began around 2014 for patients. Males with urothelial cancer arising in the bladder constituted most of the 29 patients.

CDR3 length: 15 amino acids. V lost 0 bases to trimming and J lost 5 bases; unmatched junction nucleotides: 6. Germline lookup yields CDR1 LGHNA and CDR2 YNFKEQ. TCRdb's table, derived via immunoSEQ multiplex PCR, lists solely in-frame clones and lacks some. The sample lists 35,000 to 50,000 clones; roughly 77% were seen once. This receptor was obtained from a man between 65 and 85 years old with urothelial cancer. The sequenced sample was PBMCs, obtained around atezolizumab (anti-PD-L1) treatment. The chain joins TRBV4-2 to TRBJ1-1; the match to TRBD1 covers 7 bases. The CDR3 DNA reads TGTGCCAGCAGCCAAGATCGGGACAGCAATACTGAAGCTTTCTTT. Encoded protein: CASSQDRDSNTEAFF.